Presented here are 27 T cell receptor beta chains from one specimen sequenced in a study of tumor-infiltrating lymphocytes in primary liver carcinoma. A constant-region primer primed TCR beta cDNA synthesis from about 0.55 ug of total RNA. ARM-PCR, slightly modified, supplied the TCR beta libraries through three nested multiplex PCR rounds. The first two PCR rounds used TRBV1-TRBV30 primers with a Cbeta primer, approximately 10 cycles each. A single record per CDR3 protein comes from TCRdb applying MiXCR to the multiplex PCR reads. The sample contains about 210,000 distinct CDR3 sequences, just under 85% of which appear only once. Extraction of RNA together with DNA used roughly 19-31 mg of unsorted bulk tissue. The sample was tumor tissue from primary liver carcinoma. All receptors come from a man aged 40-49 years with primary liver carcinoma and hepatitis B virus infection.

Only one count was recorded for this clonotype. The junction differs from germline at one of its ends, possibly a read error. V gene TRBV12-3 or TRBV12-4 combines with J gene TRBJ1-1; no definite D call. This CDR3 spans 13 amino acids. The CDR3 DNA follows: TGTGCCAGCGCCATGACGGAGAACACTGAAGTTTTCTTT. Translation gives CASAMTENTEVFF.

V gene TRBV6-1 combines with J gene TRBJ2-6; a possible D gene is TRBD1 (6 bases). Trimming removed 11 bases at V and 2 bases at J, with 19 bases between. The germline CDR1 and CDR2 sequences are MNHNS and SASEGT. This CDR3 is built from 16 residues. In nucleotides, the CDR3 is TGTGCCGGTACCGTGACAGGAGGTGCTGGGGCCAACGTCCTGACTTTC. Translation gives CAGTVTGGAGANVLTF.

About this clonotype: One end of the junction varies from germline; a read error may be responsible. The rearrangement uses TRBV29-1 and TRBJ2-1; unclear D gene. CDR1 SQVTM and CDR2 ANQGSEA come from the germline V gene. This CDR3 is 14 amino acids long. The CDR3 coding sequence is TGCGGCGTCCATAAGACCAGAGGCGGCGATGAGCAGTTCTTC. Translated, it gives CGVHKTRGGDEQFF.

Worth noting for this clonotype: Its ends do not fully match the called genes, so a read error is possible. The chain uses TRBV7-8 and TRBJ1-1; 10 nucleotides agree with TRBD1. This CDR3 comprises 15 residues. Germline CDR1 is SGHVS and CDR2 is FQNEAQ. CDR3 residues: CASSFGQGVNTEVFF. Here the CDR3 DNA reads TGTGCCAGCAGCTTCGGACAGGGGGTGAACACTGAAGTTTTCTTT. Drawing the rest from reference TRBV7-8 and TRBJ1-1, the complete variable domain is GAGVSQSPRYKVAKRGQDVALRCDPISGHVSLFWYQQALGQGPEFLTYFQNEAQLDKSGLPSDRFFAERPEGSVSTLKIQRTQQEDSAVYLCASSFGQGVNTEVFFGQGTRLTVV.

A remark on this clonotype: This may be a read error, as it is one base from a much larger clone. The chain links TRBV10-2 to TRBJ2-2; the D is unclear. Germline CDR1 WSHSY, CDR2 SAAADI. This CDR3 comprises 11 residues. The V and J ends lost 7 bases and 6 bases respectively, with 6 bases between them. CDR3 sequence reads: CASNHAGELFF. The CDR3 coding sequence is TGCGCCAGCAACCATGCCGGGGAGCTGTTTTTT.

Of note for this clonotype: At one end, the junction sequence differs from germline, possibly due to a read error. The J gene is TRBJ2-1, the V gene TRBV11-3; D gene ambiguous. CDR3 length: 14 amino acids. Germline V gene sequence: CDR1 SGHNT, CDR2 YENEEA. In nucleotides, the CDR3 is TGTGCCAGCAGCTTAGGACGGGCGAAAAGTGAGCATTTCTTC. Its protein product is CASSLGRAKSEHFF.

Concerning this clonotype itself: The CDR3 end shows no conserved phenylalanine or tryptophan, and so a read error is likely. No DNA is shown, since the ends of the CDR3 on it are uncertain; the CDR3 is the one TCRdb lists. The chain uses TRBV6-1 and TRBJ2-6; the table's D call of TRBD1 was not tested on the DNA. Looked up from germline, CDR1 is MNHNS and CDR2 is SASEGT. The CDR3 is 18 amino acids long, termini counted. This CDR3 is CASIARQVRFSGANVPTL.

For this clonotype: Because the CDR3 is missing its conserved closing phenylalanine or tryptophan, this is likely a read error. The DNA is left out, because the CDR3 cannot be placed on it with certainty; the CDR3 is given as TCRdb lists it. The chain joins TRBV5-4 to TRBJ2-5. Germline V CDR1 and CDR2: SGHNT, YYREEE (reference sequence). The CDR3 adds up to 12 amino acids, both ends counted. The CDR3 protein is CASSLDEAVKYL.

As concerns this clonotype: A single base separates this from a much larger clone, so it may be a read error. The rearrangement links TRBV4-3 to TRBJ2-1; D assignment may be TRBD1 or TRBD2 (5 bases each). The CDR3 sequence is 17 residues long. Germline assignment: CDR1 LGHNA and CDR2 YSLEER. CDR3: CASSQDLDQGPISEQLF. CDR3 in DNA: TGCGCCAGCAGCCAAGATTTGGACCAGGGACCTATCAGTGAGCAGCTCTTC.

A remark on this clonotype: At one of its ends the junction is not consistent with the germline gene, which may arise from a read error. This chain uses TRBV12-3 or TRBV12-4 with TRBJ2-2; a weak D match, TRBD2 (7 bases). The CDR3 consists of 18 residues. The CDR3 DNA reads as TGTGCCAGCAGCTTCCCCACGGGGGGCTTAGCATACACAGGGGAGCTGTTTTTT. Its protein is CASSFPTGGLAYTGELFF.

This clonotype was recorded many times. The V call is TRBV12-3 or TRBV12-4, the J call TRBJ2-7; TRBD2 matches at 11 bases. This CDR3 is built from 14 residues. Trimming took 4 bases from V and 6 from J; bases not matched to a gene: 5. In DNA, the CDR3 is TGTGCCAGCAGTTCCCAAACTAGCGGGGGCGAGCAGTACTTC. The encoded protein is CASSSQTSGGEQYF.

This rearrangement joins TRBV28 to TRBJ2-2; 7 nucleotides agree with TRBD1. The trim removed 8 bases at V and 1 base at J, leaving 7 bases unmatched. The CDR3 is made up of 15 amino acids. Germline CDR1 reads MDHEN; CDR2 reads SYDVKM. In nucleotides, the CDR3 is TGTGCCAGCCTTCCGGGACAGTTGAACACCGGGGAGCTGTTTTTT. Protein: CASLPGQLNTGELFF. The whole variable domain, remainder taken from reference TRBV28 and TRBJ2-2, is DVKVTQSSRYLVKRTGEKVFLECVQDMDHENMFWYRQDPGLGLRLIYFSYDVKMKEKGDIPEGYSVSREKKERFSLILESASTNQTSMYLCASLPGQLNTGELFFGEGSRLTVL.

The V and J genes are TRBV5-4 and TRBJ2-1; D unclear. CDR3 length: 15 amino acids. The germline V gene encodes CDR1 SGHNT and CDR2 YYREEE (reference sequence). Deletions cut 1 base from V and 11 bases from J, with 19 bases between. In DNA, the CDR3 is TGTGCCAGCAGCTTGATTCTCGGAACCTACGATAAGCAGTTCTTC. Encoded protein: CASSLILGTYDKQFF.

In its sample, this clonotype was seen a few times. The germline gene is not matched at one end of the junction; a read error may be the cause. This chain uses TRBV11-1 with TRBJ2-7; tentatively, D is TRBD2 (6 bases). The V gene's germline CDR1 is SGHAT and CDR2 FQDESV (reference sequence). This CDR3 is 13 amino acids long. For the CDR3, the DNA is TGTGCCAGCAGCTCCTCGCGGGATGGTGAGCAATACTTC. The encoded protein is CASSSSRDGEQYF.

The chain couples TRBV12-3 or TRBV12-4 to TRBJ2-1; 7 positions agree with TRBD1. The CDR3 contains 15 residues. V gave up 5 bases and J gave up 8 bases; unmatched junction bases: 12. This chain's CDR3 is CASSIMRGLGDEQFF. The CDR3 bases are TGTGCCAGCAGTATCATGAGGGGGCTTGGGGATGAGCAGTTCTTC.

A word on this clonotype: An end of the junction does not agree with germline; a read error may underlie this. The chain couples TRBV11-2 to TRBJ2-1; D perhaps matches TRBD1 (5 bases). Germline CDR1 and CDR2: SGHAT and FQNNGV. The CDR3 is made up of 16 amino acids. CDR3 loop: CASSLNRLALGDEQFF. CDR3 coding DNA: TGCGCCAGCAGCTTAAATCGTTTAGCATTAGGGGATGAGCAGTTCTTC.

About this clonotype itself: The junction departs from germline at one end; a sequencing error may be responsible. The chain employs TRBV11-1 and TRBJ2-2; possibly TRBD1 for D (6 bases). CDR3 length equals 13 residues. Germline CDR1 and CDR2: SGHAT and FQDESV (reference sequence). The chain's CDR3 is CAGSLWDTGELFF. CDR3 coding DNA: TGTGCCGGCAGCTTATGGGACACCGGAGAGCTGTTTTTT.

This chain connects TRBV6-1 to TRBJ2-7; the match to TRBD2 covers 11 bases. V was pared by 7 bases and J by 3 bases, with 8 bases of the junction left unmatched. Germline V gene data show CDR1 as MNHNS and CDR2 as SASEGT. This CDR3 spans 15 amino acids. Here the CDR3 reads CASNDGTSGLYEQYF. DNA of the CDR3: TGTGCCAGCAATGACGGGACTAGCGGTCTCTACGAGCAGTACTTC.

As to this clonotype: A read error may account for a junction end that differs from germline. The rearrangement joins TRBV20-1 to TRBJ2-2; D might be TRBD1 or TRBD2, each matching 5 bases. The CDR3 has 16 residues. The germline CDR1 and CDR2 sequences are DFQATT and SNEGSKA (reference sequence). CDR3 protein: CCARDEGQAATGELFF. In DNA form, the CDR3 reads TGCTGTGCTAGAGACGAGGGGCAGGCTGCGACCGGAGAGCTGTTTTTT.

This clonotype appeared a single time. The junction does not match germline at one end; this may be a read error. The rearrangement joins TRBV6-1 to TRBJ2-3; D remains unclear. Germline values: CDR1 MNHNS, CDR2 SASEGT. The CDR3 runs 15 residues. In nucleotides, the CDR3 is TGTGCCAACAGTTACTCGATGGGTATAACAGATACGCAGTATTTT. Protein sequence: CANSYSMGITDTQYF.

The chain couples TRBV20-1 to TRBJ1-1; D is possibly TRBD1 (6 bases). Trimming cost V 2 bases and J 6 bases, with 16 bases left between them. The CDR3 is 14 residues long. Germline lookup yields CDR1 DFQATT and CDR2 SNEGSKA (reference sequence). CDR3 region: CSARTGYAGAEAFF. The CDR3 DNA is TGCAGTGCTAGAACAGGGTATGCAGGCGCTGAAGCTTTCTTT.

Details on this clonotype: Compared with germline, one end of the junction differs, possibly owing to a read error. The CDR3 bases are TGTCCCAGCAGTGCAGGACTGGTCCAGGAGACCCAGTACTTC. Encoded protein: CPSSAGLVQETQYF. The rearrangement joins TRBV6-1 to TRBJ2-5; TRBD2 is a possible D gene (5 bases). Looked up from germline, CDR1 is MNHNS and CDR2 is SASEGT. This CDR3 has 14 residues.

To note about this clonotype: A read error may produce the germline difference seen at one junction end. The chain uses TRBV5-5 and TRBJ1-5; no reliable D call. The CDR3 loop spans 14 amino acids. Germline V CDR1 and CDR2: SGHKS, YYEKEE (reference sequence). CDR3 coding DNA: TGCGCCAGCAGCTTGTTCGCAGATAATCAGCCCCAGCATTTT. Its translation is CASSLFADNQPQHF. The variable domain in full, completed from reference TRBV5-5 and TRBJ1-5, reads DAGVTQSPTHLIKTRGQQVTLRCSPISGHKSVSWYQQVLGQGPQFIFQYYEKEERGRGNFPDRFSARQFPNYSSELNVNALLLGDSALYLCASSLFADNQPQHFGDGTRLSIL.

The genes are TRBV11-1 and TRBJ2-3; the D call may be TRBD1 or TRBD2 (5 bases each). This CDR3 contains 19 residues. Germline V CDR1 and CDR2: SGHAT, FQDESV (reference sequence). V dropped 5 bases and J dropped 1 base, with 25 bases sitting between them. The CDR3, as DNA: TGTGCCAGCAGCCCTGGGGGAAGCACTGTTGGGGCCCGCACAGATACGCAGTATTTT. It translates to CASSPGGSTVGARTDTQYF.

Regarding this clonotype: The conserved closing phenylalanine or tryptophan is absent in this CDR3, likely reflecting a read error. The rearrangement links TRBV4-2 to TRBJ2-1, with 10 bases matching TRBD2. This CDR3 spans 19 amino acids. Germline V gene lookup returns CDR1 LGHNA and CDR2 YNFKEQ. The CDR3 is CASGQDRSGPAGGPLEQFL. The CDR3 nucleotides read TGTGCCAGCGGCCAAGATCGTAGCGGCCCAGCGGGAGGGCCGTTGGAGCAGTTCCTC.

Turning to this clonotype: At one boundary the junction diverges from the germline segment, which might be a read error. The chain couples TRBV28 to TRBJ2-6; the D gene is possibly TRBD1 (5 bases). This CDR3 region has 14 residues. Germline lookup yields CDR1 MDHEN and CDR2 SYDVKM. CDR3 coding DNA: TGTGCCAGCAGCCCCCCCGCTGGGGCCAGCGTCCTGACTTTC. Residues: CASSPPAGASVLTF. The whole variable domain, remainder taken from reference TRBV28 and TRBJ2-6, is DVKVTQSSRYLVKRTGEKVFLECVQDMDHENMFWYRQDPGLGLRLIYFSYDVKMKEKGDIPEGYSVSREKKERFSLILESASTNQTSMYLCASSPPAGASVLTFGAGSRLTVL.

Turning to this clonotype: At one boundary the junction diverges from the germline segment, which might be a read error. The rearrangement links TRBV6-5 to TRBJ2-5, with D perhaps assigned TRBD1 or TRBD2 (6 bases each). Germline-derived CDR1 and CDR2 are MNHEY and SVGAGI. The CDR3 length is 13 residues. The CDR3: CVSNYPGAEIQYF. Here the CDR3 DNA reads TGTGTCAGCAATTACCCGGGGGCGGAGATCCAATACTTC.